The T cell receptor beta chain under discussion was sequenced for a study of blood T cell repertoires in COVID-19. In the study overall: The United States, Italy and Spain were the sources of the acute and convalescent COVID-19 samples. PBMCs, B-cell-depleted T cells, or T cells provided the cDNA or gDNA that made up the material.

How the authors handled the data: Cell counts per sample came from amplifying reference gene primers. TCRdb's table, derived via immunoSEQ multiplex PCR, lists solely in-frame clones and lacks some. V and J calls and clone size are as listed in that table; D and trimming were resolved from the DNA. Counted here are tens of thousands of clones, approximately 80% occurring once; the ten biggest clones make up around 12%. This clonotype was sampled from an older man with acute or convalescent COVID-19. The sample consisted of peripheral blood.

The CDR3 nucleotides read TGTGCCAGCGAATCCGGGACAGGATCGAACTATGGCTACACCTTC. It yields the protein CASESGTGSNYGYTF. The V call is TRBV6-5, the J call TRBJ1-2; 8 positions agree with TRBD1. This CDR3 is 15 amino acids long. The ends lost 8 bases at V and 2 bases at J; junction bases unmatched: 10. Germline V gives CDR1 MNHEY, CDR2 SVGAGI.